The T cell receptor beta chain described here comes from a study of T cell repertoires in cytomegalovirus infection. Across the study: Through public TCR beta signatures, both CMV infection and matching HLA type were indicated. General study points: CMV-specific TCR beta clonotypes restricted by HLA-C dominated the ex vivo response. Adding up the frequency of public TCR beta families identified people who carried CMV plus the relevant HLA.

MiXCR, applied by TCRdb to the reads, yields one record per CDR3 protein. The profile covers 200,000 to 300,000 distinct CDR3 sequences, with roughly 15% appearing a single time and roughly 9.7% taken by the ten largest. CDR3 length equals 13 residues. Per the germline V gene, CDR1 is SGHVS and CDR2 is FQNEAQ. Trimming took off 3 bases at V and 4 bases at J, with 9 bases between the two ends. Many counts were recorded for this clonotype. Its target is unknown. The rearrangement joins TRBV7-8 to TRBJ1-1; D is undetermined. The source material was PBMCs. The clonotype comes from a human donor in good health (CMV status not recorded). Some clones in this sample may be carry-over from other donors' samples. The chain's CDR3 is CASSLRLSTEAFF. The CDR3 DNA reads as TGTGCCAGCAGCTTGAGGCTGAGCACTGAAGCTTTCTTT. The full variable domain, completed using reference TRBV7-8 and TRBJ1-1, is GAGVSQSPRYKVAKRGQDVALRCDPISGHVSLFWYQQALGQGPEFLTYFQNEAQLDKSGLPSDRFFAERPEGSVSTLKIQRTQQEDSAVYLCASSLRLSTEAFFGQGTRLTVV.